This T cell receptor (beta chain) was recovered during a study of T cell responses to AZD1222 COVID-19 vaccine. Libraries were prepared by immunoSEQ multiplex PCR; TCRdb keeps only in-frame clonotypes and omits some of them. This table has about 120,000 clones, approximately 94% appearing once. This CDR3 has 17 amino acids. The germline V gene encodes CDR1 MNHEY and CDR2 SMNVEV (reference sequence). J lost 5 bases, V lost 5 bases, and 11 bases had no gene match. The material was peripheral blood, obtained 28 days after the second AZD1222 dose. This sequence was found in an adult who received the AZD1222 COVID-19 vaccine. The gene calls are TRBV27 and TRBJ1-6; TRBD1 agrees at 8 bases. Here the CDR3 reads CASSPYRGSFNNSPLHF. As DNA, the CDR3 is TGTGCCAGCAGTCCGTACAGGGGGTCTTTTAATAATTCACCCCTCCACTTT.